This is a list of T cell receptor beta chains from one sample in a study of metastatic and nonmetastatic thyroid tumors. MiXCR reprocessed the PCR reads for TCRdb. The sample yields around 32,000 clones, 7.4% seen once. The specimen was blood. The origin of the receptors is a female donor with papillary thyroid cancer or a benign thyroid nodule (not recorded which). Some clones in this sample may be carry-over from other donors' samples. Both conserved end residues are part of each CDR3. D genes are given only for firm matches.

V gene	J gene	CDR3 length	D gene	CDR3 protein
TRBV7-9	TRBJ2-7	13	-	CASSLVKGEEQYF
TRBV5-6	TRBJ2-1	16	-	CASSLGRRGVFNEQFF
TRBV27	TRBJ1-1	15	-	CASSLSPNHNTEAFF
TRBV20-1	TRBJ2-7	12	-	CRATKVPYEQYF
TRBV12-3/TRBV12-4	TRBJ2-7	14	TRBD1	CASSRLGGHDEQYF
TRBV7-9	TRBJ2-1	15	-	CASSRGLSSYNEQFF
TRBV4-1	TRBJ2-7	13	-	CASSQPPLERLNF
TRBV3-1	TRBJ2-3	15	-	CASSPYPSGPDTQYF
TRBV12-3/TRBV12-4	TRBJ1-3	16	-	CASRERGGGHGNTIYF
TRBV6-1	TRBJ2-5	13	-	CASRTTNQETQYF
TRBV5-1	TRBJ2-6	17	-	CASSPKTGSSGANVLTF
TRBV30	TRBJ1-1	17	TRBD1	CAWSGLWSDRVRTEAFF
TRBV10-1	TRBJ2-3	14	-	CASSRTVSTDTQYF
TRBV2	TRBJ2-3	13	-	CASRLTSTDTQYF
TRBV5-1	TRBJ2-1	15	-	CASSLVSMAYNEQFF
TRBV10-2	TRBJ2-2	15	-	CASRMYKGSTGELFF
TRBV12-3/TRBV12-4	TRBJ2-7	14	TRBD2	CASSRLAGIYEQYF
TRBV20-1	TRBJ1-2	11	-	CSAKESYGYTF
TRBV20-1	TRBJ1-1	16	-	CSARVVRSGVNTEAFF
TRBV6-5	TRBJ2-5	20	TRBD2	CATKSTGTSGGANRLRGQYF
TRBV24-1	TRBJ2-5	16	-	CATSPTTVRAGETQYF
TRBV7-2	TRBJ2-3	14	-	CASSFGGWADTQYF
TRBV9	TRBJ2-1	17	-	CASSVWGAGEGYNEQFF
TRBV6-5	TRBJ2-1	14	-	CASSYSVVLNEQFF
TRBV29-1	TRBJ1-1	17	-	CSVAWGSRGWGDTEAFF
TRBV5-1	TRBJ1-1	16	-	CASSLAGWGAGTEAFF
TRBV18	TRBJ1-5	15	TRBD1	CASSHRDRGYQPQHF
TRBV4-2	TRBJ2-5	12	-	CASSQGRETQYF
TRBV12-3/TRBV12-4	TRBJ1-1	13	-	CASSFRGNTEAFF
TRBV7-2	TRBJ1-4	14	-	CASSWDATNEKLFF
TRBV7-9	TRBJ1-3	15	-	CASSLGHHSGNTIYF
TRBV28	TRBJ1-1	15	-	CASSLMGGVNTEAFF
TRBV3-1	TRBJ1-2	12	-	CASSQAGYGYTF
TRBV3-1	TRBJ2-1	12	-	CASSTSYNEQFF
TRBV2	TRBJ1-1	14	-	CASSDYGGNTEAFF
TRBV14	TRBJ2-7	13	-	CASSQMMEYEQYF
TRBV4-3	TRBJ1-5	15	-	CASSKGTHSNQPQHF
TRBV7-9	TRBJ2-5	14	-	CASSPEAWRETQYF
TRBV19	TRBJ2-3	15	TRBD2	CASSQSGGRTYTQYF
TRBV6-1	TRBJ1-1	13	-	CAGGGRLNTEAFF
TRBV30	TRBJ2-7	13	-	CAGRSPVTYEQYF
TRBV27	TRBJ2-2	12	-	CASSLNTGELFF
TRBV20-1	TRBJ2-1	14	TRBD2	CSVEGAGAYNEQFF
TRBV7-2	TRBJ2-1	13	TRBD1	CASSLAPGQGLFF
TRBV29-1	TRBJ2-7	14	-	CSVEEGGKPNEQYF
TRBV6-2/TRBV6-3	TRBJ2-7	14	-	CASSYSLGVHEQYF
TRBV5-1	TRBJ2-5	15	-	CASSLGAASVETQYF
TRBV18	TRBJ2-7	12	-	CASSPGRNEQYF
TRBV6-2/TRBV6-3	TRBJ1-1	13	-	CASRGNMNTEAFF
TRBV6-1	TRBJ1-5	16	-	CASRRTGSAADQPQHF
TRBV30	TRBJ1-3	12	-	CGREIGGNTIYF
TRBV5-1	TRBJ1-1	17	-	CASSWGEAQWGNTEAFF